The clone carrying this T cell receptor (beta chain) was detected only once. Its antigen is unidentified. This sample is part of a study of lymphopenia after photon versus proton radiotherapy. Study outcomes and limitations: Better survival with proton therapy was suggested as possible, not demonstrated.

Libraries were prepared by immunoSEQ multiplex PCR; TCRdb keeps only in-frame clonotypes and omits some of them. The table lists approximately 150,000 clones, 80% to 90% of them singletons. The TCR comes from a man over 45 with gastric cancer. This sample comprised peripheral blood, obtained from a patient treated with photon-based radiotherapy.

CDR3: CASRPSGLTSYEQYF. CDR3 bases: TGTGCCAGCAGACCTTCCGGGCTTACCTCCTACGAGCAGTACTTC. The chain has TRBV6-5 and TRBJ2-7; D remains ambiguous. The germline V gene encodes CDR1 MNHEY and CDR2 SVGAGI. CDR3 length: 15 residues. Trimming left V 6 bases short and J 0 bases short, with 15 bases between.